Following are 23 T cell receptor beta chains from one sample sequenced in a study of beta chain features in type 1 diabetes. Sequenced material consisted of expressed TCRB transcripts (all of the isolated RNA was reverse transcribed). Repertoires were generated with immunoSEQ multiplex PCR, while TCRdb's copy carries only in-frame clones and drops some. In the table there are 250,000 to 300,000 clones, around 24% of which are singletons. Study-wide points: TCRB CDR3 length was moderately but significantly reduced in all four CD4+ subsets of Type 1 diabetes patients.

These receptors' antigens are unknown. Source material: naive CD4+ T cells from blood. The source of these receptors is a woman aged 30 to 39 with type 1 diabetes.

This clone was seen more than once but under ten times. The CDR3 region has the DNA TGCGCCAGCAGCTTGACAGCAGGGCAGACCCGTGAAGCTTTCTTT. Residues: CASSLTAGQTREAFF. This chain links TRBV5-1 with TRBJ1-1; tentative D call: TRBD1 (5 bases). The V and J ends lost 1 base and 7 bases respectively, with 17 bases between them. Germline lookup yields CDR1 SGHRS and CDR2 YFSETQ. The length of the CDR3 is 15 residues.

The chain combines TRBV7-6 with TRBJ2-3; tentatively, D is TRBD1 (6 bases). The V end was cut by 4 bases, the J end by 5 bases, with 13 bases between. Per the germline V gene, CDR1 is SGHVS and CDR2 is FNYEAQ. The CDR3 is 14 residues long. In DNA form, the CDR3 reads TGTGCCAGCAGCTACGGACAGCTCAAAGATACGCAGTATTTT. Translated, it gives CASSYGQLKDTQYF.

DNA for the CDR3: TGTGCCTGGAGTGTATTGCAGGCCAATCAGCCCCAGCATTTT. This encodes CAWSVLQANQPQHF. The chain carries TRBV30 and TRBJ1-5; no clear D gene. Trimming cost V 0 bases and J 3 bases, with 9 bases left between them. This CDR3 spans 14 amino acids. The germline CDR1 and CDR2 sequences are GTSNPN and SVGIG (reference sequence).

The gene calls are TRBV7-3 and TRBJ2-3, with 7 positions matching TRBD1. The J segment lost 1 base and the V segment lost 5 bases, leaving 3 bases of the junction unmatched. The CDR3 length is 14 residues. The germline gives CDR1 SGHTA, CDR2 FQGTGA. CDR3 sequence: CASSRTGGTDTQYF. DNA of the CDR3: TGTGCCAGCAGCCGAACAGGGGGCACAGATACGCAGTATTTT.

This clone was counted only a few times. The V and J genes are TRBV9 and TRBJ1-2, with a weak D call TRBD1 (6 bases). The ends were cut back, 0 bases at V and 8 bases at J, with 11 bases in the middle. The CDR3 spans 13 residues. Germline CDR1 and CDR2: SGDLS and YYNGEE. The chain's CDR3 is CASSVVTGRGYTF. The CDR3 nucleotides read TGTGCCAGCAGCGTAGTCACAGGGAGAGGCTACACCTTC.

The chain carries TRBV6-6 and TRBJ1-2, with 7 bases identical to TRBD1. With V trimmed by 5 bases and J by 2 bases, 5 bases remained unmatched. The CDR3 has 14 amino acids. Germline-derived CDR1 and CDR2 are MNHNY and SVGAGI (reference sequence). CDR3 loop: CASSRQGPNYGYTF. DNA for the CDR3: TGTGCCAGCAGTCGACAGGGACCCAACTATGGCTACACCTTC.

This clone was found a few times. The chain is built from TRBV6-5 and TRBJ2-1; a weak D match, TRBD2 (6 bases). The CDR3 runs to 15 residues. CDR1 is MNHEY and CDR2 is SVGAGI in the germline V gene. Trimming shortened V by 4 bases and J by 4 bases, and 14 bases separated the two germline ends. The CDR3 region has the DNA TGTGCCAGCAGTTTCCTTAGCGGTTCTTACAATGAGCAGTTCTTC. It codes for CASSFLSGSYNEQFF.

V is TRBV6-6 and J is TRBJ2-3, with TRBD1 matching over 9 bases. Germline CDR1 MNHNY, CDR2 SVGAGI (reference sequence). CDR3 length: 15 residues. The V gene end was trimmed by 2 bases and the J gene end by 4 bases; junction bases not matched to a gene: 4. For the CDR3, the DNA is TGTGCCAGCAGTTACACAAGACAGGGGGCAGATACGCAGTATTTT. As protein: CASSYTRQGADTQYF.

This clone was picked up a small number of times. The V and J genes are TRBV29-1 and TRBJ2-7, with TRBD2 as a possible D gene (5 bases). The CDR3 contains 11 residues. CDR1 SQVTM and CDR2 ANQGSEA come from the germline V gene. V lost 6 bases to trimming and J lost 5 bases, with 11 bases between them. The CDR3 bases are TGCAGCGTGGATACTAGGGACGAGCAGTACTTC. Its translation is CSVDTRDEQYF.

This clone was detected a few times. The chain couples TRBV11-2 to TRBJ2-5, with 8 bases identical to TRBD1. Germline V gene data show CDR1 as SGHAT and CDR2 as FQNNGV. The CDR3 covers 17 residues. With V trimmed by 2 bases and J by 0 bases, 8 bases remained unmatched. CDR3 sequence reads: CASSLRAGGAYQETQYF. CDR3 DNA sequence: TGTGCCAGCAGCTTACGCGCAGGGGGCGCTTACCAAGAGACCCAGTACTTC.

The chain carries TRBV28 and TRBJ2-7, with 10 positions matching TRBD1. The CDR3 is 14 amino acids. The germline CDR1 and CDR2 sequences are MDHEN and SYDVKM. Trimming cost V 4 bases and J 3 bases; bases outside gene matches: 3. The CDR3 is CASSSRDRGYEQYF. The CDR3 region has the DNA TGTGCCAGCAGTTCCCGGGACAGGGGCTACGAGCAGTACTTC.

V and J are TRBV5-6 and TRBJ2-2; 7 nucleotides align to TRBD2. The V and J ends lost 2 bases and 2 bases, in that order; junction bases with no gene match: 6. CDR3 length: 16 amino acids. CDR1 and CDR2 (germline): SGHDT, YYEEEE. CDR3 sequence reads: CASSLAGPINTGELFF. CDR3 sequence (DNA): TGTGCCAGCAGCTTAGCGGGACCCATTAACACCGGGGAGCTGTTTTTT.

There are a few counts of this clone. The chain uses TRBV27 and TRBJ1-2, with 9 bases lining up with TRBD1. The germline gives CDR1 MNHEY, CDR2 SMNVEV (reference sequence). This CDR3 spans 19 amino acids. The ends lost 3 bases at V and 4 bases at J; junction bases unmatched: 18. The CDR3 nucleotides read TGTGCCAGCAGTTTCTCGGGGGTTGGAGTAGGGACAGGGACCTATGGCTACACCTTC. This encodes CASSFSGVGVGTGTYGYTF.

CDR3 loop: CASSLSVGLAGGLTDTQYF. The CDR3 DNA follows: TGTGCCAGCAGTTTATCGGTGGGACTAGCGGGAGGTTTAACAGATACGCAGTATTTT. The V gene is TRBV27, the J gene TRBJ2-3; TRBD2 aligns across 15 bases. The trim removed 0 bases at V and 3 bases at J, leaving 7 bases unmatched. The CDR3 has 19 amino acids. Germline assignment: CDR1 MNHEY and CDR2 SMNVEV (reference sequence).

This sequence joins TRBV30 and TRBJ1-4; 9 bases are shared with TRBD1. CDR1 is GTSNPN, CDR2 SVGIG, per germline (reference sequence). The CDR3 consists of 13 residues. Losses at the gene ends were 2 bases for V and 10 bases for J; bases not matched to a gene: 5. The CDR3 DNA reads as TGTGCCTGGAGTCGGGGGACAGGGTCAAAACTGTTTTTT. Translated: CAWSRGTGSKLFF.

This clone occurred a few times. The CDR3 DNA is TGTGCCAGCAGCCAAGATGTTTCTAGCGGGAGGATCTCCTACAATGAGCAGTTCTTC. Encoded protein: CASSQDVSSGRISYNEQFF. The chain joins TRBV4-2 to TRBJ2-1; TRBD2 matches at 11 bases. V lost 0 bases, J lost 0 bases, and 7 bases stayed unmatched. The CDR3 contains 19 residues. CDR1 LGHNA and CDR2 YNFKEQ come from the germline V gene.

In this sample, this clone turned up once. The chain links TRBV7-8 to TRBJ2-7; the match to TRBD2 covers 9 bases. V was clipped by 5 bases and J by 2 bases; unmatched bases: 7. Looked up from germline, CDR1 is SGHVS and CDR2 is FQNEAQ. This CDR3 spans 15 amino acids. The CDR3 region has the DNA TGTGCCAGCAGCCCGACTAGCGGACTAACCTACGAGCAGTACTTC. Encoded protein: CASSPTSGLTYEQYF.

The chain has TRBV2 and TRBJ2-2; 7 nucleotides align to TRBD1. Per germline, CDR1 SNHLY and CDR2 FYNNEI. Unmatched junction bases numbered 10, after V lost 9 bases and J lost 3 bases. CDR3 length equals 15 residues. CDR3 DNA: TGTGCCAGTCAGAATGAAGGGACAGACACCGGGGAGCTGTTTTTT. This encodes CASQNEGTDTGELFF.

The CDR3 DNA reads TGTGCCAGCAGTTCCGGACAACTCTACGAGCAGTACTTC. Protein sequence: CASSSGQLYEQYF. The chain has TRBV28 and TRBJ2-7, with D possibly TRBD1 on 5 matching bases. CDR3 length equals 13 residues. Germline-derived CDR1 and CDR2 are MDHEN and SYDVKM. The ends were cut back, 4 bases at V and 3 bases at J, with 10 bases in the middle.

This clone showed up just a few times. The rearrangement uses TRBV7-3 and TRBJ2-5, with D hard to call. Germline CDR1 and CDR2: SGHTA and FQGTGA. The CDR3 contains 15 residues. The germline V and J ends were trimmed by 1 base and 1 base, with 10 bases remaining between them. This CDR3 reads CASSLMSAGQETQYF. CDR3 nucleotides: TGTGCCAGCAGCTTAATGTCCGCCGGCCAAGAGACCCAGTACTTC.

This chain joins TRBV15 and TRBJ2-1; 7 positions match TRBD2. J gave up 0 bases and V 0 bases, and 2 bases lay outside the gene matches. This CDR3 has 16 residues. Germline lookup yields CDR1 LNHNV and CDR2 YYDKDF (reference sequence). The CDR3 DNA sequence: TGTGCCACCAGCAGAGATCGCGGGAGCTCCTACAATGAGCAGTTCTTC. Amino acid sequence: CATSRDRGSSYNEQFF.

The chain's CDR3 is CSANRRGQGAADTQYF. The CDR3 region has the DNA TGCAGCGCTAATAGGCGGGGACAGGGGGCGGCAGATACGCAGTATTTT. J is TRBJ2-3 and V is TRBV29-1, with TRBD1 identical over 12 bases. This CDR3 has 16 residues. V lost 7 bases, J lost 4 bases, and 12 bases stayed unmatched. Looked up from germline, CDR1 is SQVTM and CDR2 is ANQGSEA.

This chain joins TRBV25-1 and TRBJ2-5; 7 bases align to TRBD2. The germline CDR1 and CDR2 sequences are MGHDK and SYGVNS. Trimming at V came to 0 bases and at J to 5 bases, leaving 6 bases not matched to a gene. The CDR3 consists of 15 residues. For the CDR3, the DNA is TGTGCCAGCAGTGAATATCGCGGGAGTGGGGAGACCCAGTACTTC. Translating it yields CASSEYRGSGETQYF.